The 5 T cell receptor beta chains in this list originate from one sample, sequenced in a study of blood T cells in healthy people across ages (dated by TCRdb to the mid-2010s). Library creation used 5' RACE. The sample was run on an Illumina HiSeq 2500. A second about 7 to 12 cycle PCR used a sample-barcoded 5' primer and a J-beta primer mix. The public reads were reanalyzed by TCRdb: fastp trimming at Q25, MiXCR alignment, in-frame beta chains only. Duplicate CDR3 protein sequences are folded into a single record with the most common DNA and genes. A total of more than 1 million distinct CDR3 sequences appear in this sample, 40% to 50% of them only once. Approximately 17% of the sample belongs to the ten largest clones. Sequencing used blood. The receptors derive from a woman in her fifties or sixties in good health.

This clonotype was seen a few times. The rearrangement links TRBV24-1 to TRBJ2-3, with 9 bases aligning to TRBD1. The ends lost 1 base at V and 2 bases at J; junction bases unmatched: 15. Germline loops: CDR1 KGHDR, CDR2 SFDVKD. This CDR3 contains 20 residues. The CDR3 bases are TGTGCCACCAGTGATTTCCCGGCGGACAGGGGCTTAATCAACACAGATACGCAGTATTTT. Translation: CATSDFPADRGLINTDTQYF.

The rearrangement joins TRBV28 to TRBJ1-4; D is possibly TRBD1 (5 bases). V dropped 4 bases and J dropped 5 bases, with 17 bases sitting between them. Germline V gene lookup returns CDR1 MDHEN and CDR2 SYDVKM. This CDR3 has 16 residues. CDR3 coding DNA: TGTGCCAGCAGTTCTGGGACGGGAAGTATAAATGAAAAACTGTTTTTT. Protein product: CASSSGTGSINEKLFF.

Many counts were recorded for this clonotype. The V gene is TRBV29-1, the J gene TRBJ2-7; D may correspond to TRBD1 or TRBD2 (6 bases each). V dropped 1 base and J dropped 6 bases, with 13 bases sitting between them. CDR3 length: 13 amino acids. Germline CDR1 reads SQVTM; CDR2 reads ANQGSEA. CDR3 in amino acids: CSVEVGGSFEQYF. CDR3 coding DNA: TGCAGCGTTGAAGTCGGGGGCTCTTTCGAGCAGTACTTC.

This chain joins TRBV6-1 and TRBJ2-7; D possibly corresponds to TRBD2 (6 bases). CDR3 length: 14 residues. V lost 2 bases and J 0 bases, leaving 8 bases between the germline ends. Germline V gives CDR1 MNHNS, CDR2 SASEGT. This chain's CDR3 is CASSEWTNSYEQYF. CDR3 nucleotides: TGTGCCAGCAGTGAATGGACTAACTCCTACGAGCAGTACTTC.

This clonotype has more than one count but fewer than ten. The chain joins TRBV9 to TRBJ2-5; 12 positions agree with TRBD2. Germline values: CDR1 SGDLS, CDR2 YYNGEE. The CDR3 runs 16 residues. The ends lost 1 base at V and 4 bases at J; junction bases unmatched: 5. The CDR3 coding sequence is TGTGCCAGCAGCGTACCTAGCGGGAGGGCCCCAGAGACCCAGTACTTC. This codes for CASSVPSGRAPETQYF.